Sequencing of this TCR beta chain was carried out in a study of OX40 agonist ivuxolimab in advanced cancers. With regard to the full study: Ivuxolimab was an agonistic, fully human IgG2 monoclonal antibody directed against OX40 (CD134), a costimulatory receptor. Patients were allowed to have had prior anti-PD-1, anti-PD-L1 or anti-CTLA-4 therapy, and approximately 40% of the dose-escalation patients had previously received checkpoint inhibitors. Of the approximately 54 dose-escalation patients, hepatocellular carcinoma was present in roughly 19, melanoma in approximately 15, renal cell carcinoma in 9 and head and neck cancer in 9. In the dose-escalation cohort, 82.7% of patients were male, and the mean age was approximately 60 years, with a range of 23 to 79. Partial responses occurred in three dose-escalation patients, of whom one had hepatocellular carcinoma and two had cutaneous melanoma. The monotherapy dose-escalation portion (N ≈ 50 patients) of the phase I ivuxolimab trial is reported in the paper. Peripheral TCRbeta sequencing aimed to test whether ivuxolimab altered TCR sequence diversity and caused clonal T-cell expansion. Intravenous ivuxolimab was administered to patients every 2 weeks at six dose levels: 0.01, 0.1, 0.3, 1.5, 3 and 10 mg/kg. Points the paper makes about the study in general: At doses of 0.1 to 3.0 mg/kg, clonal expansion of both CD4+ and CD8+ T cells in blood was seen between baseline and week 6. In partial responders in the 0.1-3.0 mg/kg groups, normalized peripheral clonal expansion was found to be among the lowest, especially among CD8+ T cells. On average, CD8+ T cells showed more expanded clones than CD4+ T cells after ivuxolimab. Antigen specificity was not determined for the clonally expanded peripheral T cells. Low levels of normalized T-cell clonal expansion were also seen in some patients who did not respond.

CDR1 is given as PRHDT and CDR2 as FYEKMQ, both from the germline V gene (reference sequence). The germline ends are 20 bases apart after V is trimmed by 1 base and J by 7 bases. The CDR3 has 18 amino acids, counting the end cysteine and phenylalanine. The DNA shown is the 54-base CDR3, in frame from base 1. Genomic DNA was isolated from the sorted cells so that the TCRbeta CDR3 region could be sequenced. The immunoSEQ Assay was used for sequencing of TCRbeta CDR3 regions. TCRdb provides this immuneACCESS table in a form limited to in-frame rearrangements. Some clones are lacking; in checked studies, under half of them reflect an unresolved V gene, and why the rest are absent is not known. The table for this sample lists about 82,000 clones; 92% of them were counted only once. Together, the top ten hold 8.5% to 9% of the sample. Concerning this clone itself: Which antigen it targets is not known. No base-level quality is on record; no much larger clone is a single base apart.

Patients with autoimmune disease history or receiving systemic immunosuppression were excluded from the trial. In every dose cohort, peripheral blood was drawn for TCR sequencing at baseline, cycle 4 day 1, and cycle 7 day 1. The samples were drawn from a first-in-human, open-label, multicenter phase I dose-escalation trial of ivuxolimab. Adults with locally advanced or metastatic melanoma, renal cell carcinoma, hepatocellular carcinoma or head and neck squamous cell carcinoma were enrolled in the trial. CD4+ and CD8+ T cells were sorted separately from peripheral blood before TCR sequencing. The chain is encoded by TRBV13 joined to TRBJ1-6; the D gene is perhaps TRBD1, on 5 matching bases. The specimen comprised CD4+ or CD8+ T cells sorted from blood, sampled in a trial of the OX40 agonist ivuxolimab. This receptor was obtained from an adult with an advanced solid tumor such as melanoma, head and neck, liver or kidney cancer. The CDR3 protein sequence reads: CASSLVGGVGAGNSPLHF. Here is the DNA: TGTGCCAGCAGCTTAGTGGGGGGAGTAGGAGCCGGAAATTCACCCCTCCACTTT.